The rows below give T cell receptor beta chains drawn from one sample of a study of blood T cell repertoires in COVID-19. Libraries were prepared by immunoSEQ multiplex PCR; TCRdb keeps only in-frame clonotypes and omits some of them. This sample carries approximately 300,000 clones, approximately 89% of them seen once, and the ten largest clones take under 5.5%. The sequenced sample was PBMCs or T cells enriched from blood (not recorded which). The receptors derive from a woman between 25 and 40 years old who had recovered from COVID-19. Each CDR3 is given with its conserved first and last residue. D genes are given only for firm matches. Some rows mark clone size as missing; the rest say once, few, many or name a class of expanded clone.

v_gene: TRBV10-2
abundance: -
j_gene: TRBJ2-1
d_gene: TRBD2
CDR3aa: CASSETSGSYNEQFF
CDR3nt: TGCGCCAGCAGTGAGACTAGCGGTTCCTACAATGAGCAGTTCTTC

v_gene: TRBV5-1
abundance: -
j_gene: TRBJ2-3
d_gene: TRBD2
CDR3aa: CASSLAGGDTQYF
CDR3nt: TGCGCCAGCAGCTTGGCCGGGGGGGATACGCAGTATTTT

v_gene: TRBV27
abundance: -
j_gene: TRBJ2-3
d_gene: -
CDR3aa: CASSLFGAGAPRDTQYF
CDR3nt: TGTGCCAGCAGTTTATTTGGGGCGGGGGCGCCGAGGGATACGCAGTATTTT

v_gene: TRBV5-6
abundance: -
j_gene: TRBJ2-7
d_gene: TRBD1
CDR3aa: CASSSPRVEQGTGYEQYF
CDR3nt: TGTGCCAGCAGCTCCCCAAGGGTAGAACAGGGGACAGGCTACGAGCAGTACTTC

v_gene: TRBV7-2
abundance: -
j_gene: TRBJ2-7
d_gene: -
CDR3aa: CASSWGEYSYEQYF
CDR3nt: TGTGCCAGCAGCTGGGGGGAATACTCCTACGAGCAGTACTTC

v_gene: TRBV7-9
abundance: -
j_gene: TRBJ2-3
d_gene: TRBD1
CDR3aa: CASSLQGAGDTQYF
CDR3nt: TGTGCCAGCAGCTTACAGGGGGCAGGGGATACGCAGTATTTT

v_gene: TRBV7-2
abundance: -
j_gene: TRBJ1-5
d_gene: -
CDR3aa: CASSLETGQPQHF
CDR3nt: TGTGCCAGCAGCTTAGAGACGGGTCAGCCCCAGCATTTT

v_gene: TRBV28
abundance: -
j_gene: TRBJ1-5
d_gene: TRBD1
CDR3aa: CASSLHDRAQPQHF
CDR3nt: TGTGCCAGCAGCCTTCACGACAGGGCCCAGCCCCAGCATTTT

v_gene: TRBV28
abundance: -
j_gene: TRBJ1-4
d_gene: TRBD1
CDR3aa: CASSLTGANEKLFF
CDR3nt: TGTGCCAGCAGCCTGACAGGGGCTAATGAAAAACTGTTTTTT

v_gene: TRBV5-1
abundance: few
j_gene: TRBJ1-6
d_gene: -
CDR3aa: CASSLEQLNSPLHF
CDR3nt: TGCGCCAGCAGCTTGGAACAGCTTAATTCACCCCTCCACTTT

v_gene: TRBV11-3
abundance: -
j_gene: TRBJ2-2
d_gene: -
CDR3aa: CASSSRGADTGELFF
CDR3nt: TGTGCCAGCAGCTCACGGGGGGCCGACACCGGGGAGCTGTTTTTT

v_gene: TRBV27
abundance: -
j_gene: TRBJ2-1
d_gene: TRBD2
CDR3aa: CASSFLGGSSYNEQFF
CDR3nt: TGTGCCAGCAGTTTCCTCGGCGGGAGCTCCTACAATGAGCAGTTCTTC

v_gene: TRBV10-3
abundance: -
j_gene: TRBJ1-1
d_gene: -
CDR3aa: CAAKPGTSNTEAFF
CDR3nt: TGTGCCGCCAAACCCGGGACAAGTAACACTGAAGCTTTCTTT

v_gene: TRBV4-2
abundance: few
j_gene: TRBJ1-1
d_gene: -
CDR3aa: CASSQVGADNTEAFF
CDR3nt: TGTGCCAGCAGCCAAGTAGGGGCCGACAACACTGAAGCTTTCTTT

v_gene: TRBV6-5
abundance: -
j_gene: TRBJ1-1
d_gene: -
CDR3aa: CASSDRLGTEAFF
CDR3nt: TGTGCCAGCAGCGATCGACTGGGCACTGAAGCTTTCTTT

v_gene: TRBV10-3
abundance: -
j_gene: TRBJ2-7
d_gene: -
CDR3aa: CAIKSRGDSNEQYF
CDR3nt: TGTGCCATCAAGAGCAGGGGCGATTCAAACGAGCAGTACTTC